A selection of T cell receptor beta chains follows, all from one sample in a study of cytomegalovirus exposure and HLA in healthy donors. Here immunoSEQ multiplex PCR was the method, and the copy in TCRdb shows in-frame clones only, minus some. The table includes about 200,000 clones, roughly four fifths detected once. The sequenced sample consisted of PBMCs. Receptor source: a woman aged 40 to 50 in good health and CMV-seronegative. The CDR3 runs from the conserved cysteine through the conserved F or W. Each record gives: CDR3 DNA, CDR3 protein, J gene, clone size, D gene, V gene. A D gene is named only where the DNA matches it firmly. A row's size may be missing; if present it is once, few, many or a size class.

CDR3nt: TGCGCCAGCAGCTTGGTACTAGATTCCTACAATGAGCAGTTCTTC
CDR3aa: CASSLVLDSYNEQFF
j_gene: TRBJ2-1
abundance: .
d_gene: .
v_gene: TRBV5-1

CDR3nt: TGTGCCTGGAGTGGGGGACAGGGCGGCACTGAAGCTTTCTTT
CDR3aa: CAWSGGQGGTEAFF
j_gene: TRBJ1-1
abundance: .
d_gene: TRBD1
v_gene: TRBV30

CDR3nt: TGTGCCAGCAGCTTACTCAGGCTCACCTACGAGCAGTACTTC
CDR3aa: CASSLLRLTYEQYF
j_gene: TRBJ2-7
abundance: .
d_gene: .
v_gene: TRBV11-2

CDR3nt: TGTGCCACCAGCAGCGAAACTAGCGTGTACGAGCAGTACTTC
CDR3aa: CATSSETSVYEQYF
j_gene: TRBJ2-7
abundance: .
d_gene: TRBD2
v_gene: TRBV15

CDR3nt: TGTGCCAGCAGCGGACTAGCGGGAGGGGGAGATACGCAGTATTTT
CDR3aa: CASSGLAGGGDTQYF
j_gene: TRBJ2-3
abundance: few
d_gene: TRBD2
v_gene: TRBV6-1

CDR3nt: TGCGCCAGCAGAAAACTAGAAGTCGGCATCGGGGAGCTGTTTTTT
CDR3aa: CASRKLEVGIGELFF
j_gene: TRBJ2-2
abundance: .
d_gene: .
v_gene: TRBV10-2

CDR3nt: TGTGCCAGCAGCGTAGGTTCGGGGGGCTCGGGAGAGACCCAGTACTTC
CDR3aa: CASSVGSGGSGETQYF
j_gene: TRBJ2-5
abundance: .
d_gene: .
v_gene: TRBV9

CDR3nt: TGTGCCAGCAGCGTAGGAGGACAGGGTATAGATACGCAGTATTTT
CDR3aa: CASSVGGQGIDTQYF
j_gene: TRBJ2-3
abundance: .
d_gene: TRBD1
v_gene: TRBV9

CDR3nt: TGTGCCAGCGGGGGACAGGGGGGAGGCGGGGAGCTGTTTTTT
CDR3aa: CASGGQGGGGELFF
j_gene: TRBJ2-2
abundance: .
d_gene: TRBD1
v_gene: TRBV2

CDR3nt: TGTGCCAGCAGTTTGGCCGGGACAGATCAGCCCCAGCATTTT
CDR3aa: CASSLAGTDQPQHF
j_gene: TRBJ1-5
abundance: .
d_gene: TRBD1
v_gene: TRBV28

CDR3nt: TGTGCCAGCAGTTACCGGACAGGGGTTACGAATGAGCAGTTCTTC
CDR3aa: CASSYRTGVTNEQFF
j_gene: TRBJ2-1
abundance: few
d_gene: TRBD1
v_gene: TRBV6-5

CDR3nt: TGCAGCGTTGAAGTACCCAGTGCCTACGAGCAGTACTTC
CDR3aa: CSVEVPSAYEQYF
j_gene: TRBJ2-7
abundance: .
d_gene: .
v_gene: TRBV29-1

CDR3nt: TGTGCCAGTAGCCGGACTAGCGGCTCCTACGAGCAGTACTTC
CDR3aa: CASSRTSGSYEQYF
j_gene: TRBJ2-7
abundance: .
d_gene: TRBD2
v_gene: TRBV19

CDR3nt: TGTGCCAGCAGTCCACAGGGAGTGTGGCAGCCCCAGCATTTT
CDR3aa: CASSPQGVWQPQHF
j_gene: TRBJ1-5
abundance: .
d_gene: .
v_gene: TRBV6-5

CDR3nt: TGTGCCAGCAGTGGACAGGGAATAGCCAAAAACATTCAGTACTTC
CDR3aa: CASSGQGIAKNIQYF
j_gene: TRBJ2-4
abundance: .
d_gene: TRBD1
v_gene: TRBV28

CDR3nt: TGTGCCTGGTCGACAGACTATAATTCACCCCTCCACTTT
CDR3aa: CAWSTDYNSPLHF
j_gene: TRBJ1-6
abundance: once
d_gene: .
v_gene: TRBV30

CDR3nt: TGCAGCGCCCGGCCGGGACAGGGAACAGATACGCAGTATTTT
CDR3aa: CSARPGQGTDTQYF
j_gene: TRBJ2-3
abundance: .
d_gene: TRBD1
v_gene: TRBV29-1

CDR3nt: TGTGCCAGCAGCTTGGGGTGGAACAGGGAGATTGCTGAAGCTTTCTTT
CDR3aa: CASSLGWNREIAEAFF
j_gene: TRBJ1-1
abundance: .
d_gene: .
v_gene: TRBV7-9

CDR3nt: TGTGCTAGTGGTTTGTCTTACCACGGGACAGGGGGCAATCAGCCCCAGCATTTT
CDR3aa: CASGLSYHGTGGNQPQHF
j_gene: TRBJ1-5
abundance: .
d_gene: TRBD1
v_gene: TRBV12-5

CDR3nt: TGTGCCAGTAGTATACGAACTAGCGGGAGTAACTACGAGCAGTACTTC
CDR3aa: CASSIRTSGSNYEQYF
j_gene: TRBJ2-7
abundance: .
d_gene: TRBD2
v_gene: TRBV19

CDR3nt: TGTGCCAGCAGTTACGCCTGGACTAGCGGGAGGCATGAGCAGTTCTTC
CDR3aa: CASSYAWTSGRHEQFF
j_gene: TRBJ2-1
abundance: .
d_gene: TRBD2
v_gene: TRBV6-5

CDR3nt: TGTGCCAGTCCATGGGACACCATGAACACTGAAGCTTTCTTT
CDR3aa: CASPWDTMNTEAFF
j_gene: TRBJ1-1
abundance: .
d_gene: .
v_gene: TRBV19

CDR3nt: TGTGCCAGTCGGACTCCTCGACACACAGATACGCAGTATTTT
CDR3aa: CASRTPRHTDTQYF
j_gene: TRBJ2-3
abundance: once
d_gene: .
v_gene: TRBV28

CDR3nt: TGTGCCAGCAGACAGGGCTACGAGCAGTACTTC
CDR3aa: CASRQGYEQYF
j_gene: TRBJ2-7
abundance: .
d_gene: .
v_gene: TRBV6-5

CDR3nt: TGTGCCTGGAGTGTTCATCCCTACGAGCAGTACTTC
CDR3aa: CAWSVHPYEQYF
j_gene: TRBJ2-7
abundance: .
d_gene: .
v_gene: TRBV30

CDR3nt: TGTGCCTTAGACAGGTACACCGGGGAGCTGTTTTTT
CDR3aa: CALDRYTGELFF
j_gene: TRBJ2-2
abundance: .
d_gene: .
v_gene: TRBV30

CDR3nt: TGTGCCAGCAGCCTGGGACTAGCGGGAGGCACAGATACGCAGTATTTT
CDR3aa: CASSLGLAGGTDTQYF
j_gene: TRBJ2-3
abundance: .
d_gene: TRBD2
v_gene: TRBV5-4

CDR3nt: TGCACCAGCAGCCAAGATCACCCGACTAGTTTGTCCTACGAGCAGTACTTC
CDR3aa: CTSSQDHPTSLSYEQYF
j_gene: TRBJ2-7
abundance: few
d_gene: .
v_gene: TRBV1

CDR3nt: TGTGCCAGCAGCCAGGGACTAGCGGCGAACACCGGGGAGCTGTTTTTT
CDR3aa: CASSQGLAANTGELFF
j_gene: TRBJ2-2
abundance: few
d_gene: TRBD2
v_gene: TRBV7-6

CDR3nt: TGTGCCTGGAGACCGGGACAGGGTATCTATGATACGCAGTATTTT
CDR3aa: CAWRPGQGIYDTQYF
j_gene: TRBJ2-3
abundance: .
d_gene: TRBD1
v_gene: TRBV30

CDR3nt: TGTGCCAGCAGTTTATCTTCGCAAGAGACCCAGTACTTC
CDR3aa: CASSLSSQETQYF
j_gene: TRBJ2-5
abundance: once
d_gene: .
v_gene: TRBV27

CDR3nt: TGTGCCAGCAGTTCCGGACAGGTGATTACCTACGAGCAGTACTTC
CDR3aa: CASSSGQVITYEQYF
j_gene: TRBJ2-7
abundance: .
d_gene: TRBD1
v_gene: TRBV28

CDR3nt: TGTGCCAGCAGCCCGGGTAGGTCCACTGAAGCTTTCTTT
CDR3aa: CASSPGRSTEAFF
j_gene: TRBJ1-1
abundance: .
d_gene: .
v_gene: TRBV5-5

CDR3nt: TGTGCCAGCAGTTCCTTGGAGGGGTCCACTGAAGCTTTCTTT
CDR3aa: CASSSLEGSTEAFF
j_gene: TRBJ1-1
abundance: .
d_gene: .
v_gene: TRBV28

CDR3nt: TGTGCCAGCCAACTCACAGGGGGAGGTCTCTACGAGCAGTACTTC
CDR3aa: CASQLTGGGLYEQYF
j_gene: TRBJ2-7
abundance: .
d_gene: TRBD1
v_gene: TRBV11-1

CDR3nt: TGTGCCAGCAGTTTATGGAACGGCGGGAGCTACGAGCAGTACTTC
CDR3aa: CASSLWNGGSYEQYF
j_gene: TRBJ2-7
abundance: .
d_gene: TRBD2
v_gene: TRBV28

CDR3nt: TGCGCCAGCAGCCAAGATCGGTCTATCCTAGCCAAAAACATTCAGTACTTC
CDR3aa: CASSQDRSILAKNIQYF
j_gene: TRBJ2-4
abundance: .
d_gene: .
v_gene: TRBV4-1

CDR3nt: TGTGCCAGCAGCTTGGCTTCGACAGGGTATGCAGATACGCAGTATTTT
CDR3aa: CASSLASTGYADTQYF
j_gene: TRBJ2-3
abundance: .
d_gene: TRBD1
v_gene: TRBV5-6

CDR3nt: TGCGCCAGCAGCTTGGTGCCAGGGCGAGAGACCCAGTACTTC
CDR3aa: CASSLVPGRETQYF
j_gene: TRBJ2-5
abundance: .
d_gene: .
v_gene: TRBV5-1

CDR3nt: TGTGCCTGGAGTAGGGGGCTAGGTGGCTACACCTTC
CDR3aa: CAWSRGLGGYTF
j_gene: TRBJ1-2
abundance: .
d_gene: TRBD1
v_gene: TRBV30

CDR3nt: TGTGCCAGCAGCGCGACAGGGGGGACTGAAGCTTTCTTT
CDR3aa: CASSATGGTEAFF
j_gene: TRBJ1-1
abundance: .
d_gene: TRBD1
v_gene: TRBV7-9

CDR3nt: TGTGCCAGCAGCCCCCAGGGGCCGCGACCCGAGCAGTACTTC
CDR3aa: CASSPQGPRPEQYF
j_gene: TRBJ2-7
abundance: .
d_gene: .
v_gene: TRBV7-9

CDR3nt: TGTGCCAGCAGCTTGGGACTAGCGGGCTTGTTCTCCTACGAGCAGTACTTC
CDR3aa: CASSLGLAGLFSYEQYF
j_gene: TRBJ2-7
abundance: .
d_gene: TRBD2
v_gene: TRBV7-2

CDR3nt: TGTGCCAGCAGCCGGACAGACTCCTACAATGAGCAGTTCTTC
CDR3aa: CASSRTDSYNEQFF
j_gene: TRBJ2-1
abundance: .
d_gene: .
v_gene: TRBV7-2

CDR3nt: TGTGCTAGTGGTTTGGTCCTCAGGGGGCTGACAGATACGCAGTATTTT
CDR3aa: CASGLVLRGLTDTQYF
j_gene: TRBJ2-3
abundance: .
d_gene: TRBD1
v_gene: TRBV12-5

CDR3nt: TGTGCCAGCAGTTACTCCAGACAGGGGGCAGGCCCCCAGCATTTT
CDR3aa: CASSYSRQGAGPQHF
j_gene: TRBJ1-5
abundance: few
d_gene: TRBD1
v_gene: TRBV27

CDR3nt: TGCAGCGTTACCATACAGATGAACACTGAAGCTTTCTTT
CDR3aa: CSVTIQMNTEAFF
j_gene: TRBJ1-1
abundance: .
d_gene: .
v_gene: TRBV29-1

CDR3nt: TGTGCCAGCAGCCCGCCGGGACAGGTGAAGCCCCAGCATTTT
CDR3aa: CASSPPGQVKPQHF
j_gene: TRBJ1-5
abundance: .
d_gene: TRBD1
v_gene: TRBV5-6

CDR3nt: TGTGCCTGGAGTGTAGGAGCGGCCATCACAGATACGCAGTATTTT
CDR3aa: CAWSVGAAITDTQYF
j_gene: TRBJ2-3
abundance: .
d_gene: .
v_gene: TRBV30

CDR3nt: TGTGCCAGCAGGGAGACAGGGGGCTTCAGCACAGATACGCAGTATTTT
CDR3aa: CASRETGGFSTDTQYF
j_gene: TRBJ2-3
abundance: .
d_gene: TRBD1
v_gene: TRBV6-4